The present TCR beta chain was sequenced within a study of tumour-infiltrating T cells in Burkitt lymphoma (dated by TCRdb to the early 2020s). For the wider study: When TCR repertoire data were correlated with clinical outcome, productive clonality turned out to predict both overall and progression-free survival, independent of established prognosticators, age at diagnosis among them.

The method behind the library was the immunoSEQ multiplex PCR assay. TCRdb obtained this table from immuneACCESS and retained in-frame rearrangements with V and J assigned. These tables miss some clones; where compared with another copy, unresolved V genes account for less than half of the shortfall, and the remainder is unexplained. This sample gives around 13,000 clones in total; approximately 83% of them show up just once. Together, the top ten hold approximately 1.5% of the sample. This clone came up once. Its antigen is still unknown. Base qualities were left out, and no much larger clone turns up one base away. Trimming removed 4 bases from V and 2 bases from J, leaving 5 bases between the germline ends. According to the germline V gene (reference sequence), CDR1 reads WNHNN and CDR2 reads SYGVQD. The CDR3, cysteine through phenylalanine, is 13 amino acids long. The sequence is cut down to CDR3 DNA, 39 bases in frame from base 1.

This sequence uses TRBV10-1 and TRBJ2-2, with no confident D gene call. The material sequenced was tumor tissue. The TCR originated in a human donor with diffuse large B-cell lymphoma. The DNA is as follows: TGCGCCAGCAGTGTTCCTAACACCGGGGAGCTGTTTTTT. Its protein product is CASSVPNTGELFF.